A single sample is the source of the 16 T cell receptor beta chains below, sequenced in a study of cytotoxic CD8 clonotypes in ibrutinib-treated CLL. Measured with immunoSEQ multiplex PCR; TCRdb has only the in-frame clones, and not every one. The sample contains approximately 47,000 clones, approximately 65% of which appear only once. The sample in question was PBMCs, obtained after 24 months of ibrutinib treatment. Receptors were obtained from a human donor with chronic lymphocytic leukemia.

This CDR3 reads CASSVAGVYEQYF. The CDR3, as DNA: TGTGCCAGTAGTGTAGCGGGAGTCTACGAGCAGTACTTC. The chain combines TRBV19 with TRBJ2-7; 9 bases are shared with TRBD2. The CDR3 spans 13 residues. The V and J ends lost 5 bases and 3 bases, in that order; junction bases with no gene match: 2. Germline V gene lookup returns CDR1 LNHDA and CDR2 SQIVND (reference sequence).

The chain employs TRBV18 and TRBJ2-5; D unresolved. The CDR3 extends over 15 amino acids. Germline V gene data show CDR1 as KGHSH and CDR2 as LQKENI. Trimming stripped 2 bases from V and 2 bases from J, with 12 bases between. CDR3 DNA sequence: TGTGCCAGCTCACCAGCTGTGGGATATCAAGAGACCCAGTACTTC. It codes for CASSPAVGYQETQYF.

This clone was counted only a few times. V and J are TRBV27 and TRBJ2-1, with 7 positions matching TRBD1. Germline CDR1 MNHEY, CDR2 SMNVEV (reference sequence). V gave up 6 bases and J gave up 0 bases; unmatched junction bases: 5. The CDR3 spans 15 residues. DNA for the CDR3: TGTGCCAGCAGCTCACAGGGGAGCTCCTACAATGAGCAGTTCTTC. Translation gives CASSSQGSSYNEQFF.

V is TRBV28 and J is TRBJ1-5; 7 bases are shared with TRBD1. The trim removed 6 bases at V and 6 bases at J, leaving 8 bases unmatched. The CDR3 has 14 residues. Germline CDR1 MDHEN, CDR2 SYDVKM. The CDR3 DNA reads as TGTGCCAGCAGAGATGGACAGGCGAGTCAGCCCCAGCATTTT. This encodes CASRDGQASQPQHF.

The rearrangement uses TRBV29-1 and TRBJ1-4, with TRBD1 as a possible D gene (5 bases). Trimming cost V 3 bases and J 5 bases, with 10 bases left between them. The CDR3 loop spans 13 amino acids. Germline CDR1 is SQVTM and CDR2 is ANQGSEA. The CDR3 DNA is TGCAGCGTTGAGCAGGGCCCCAATGAAAAACTGTTTTTT. It encodes CSVEQGPNEKLFF. Based on the CDR3 plus reference TRBV29-1 and TRBJ1-4, the full variable domain is SAVISQKPSRDICQRGTSLTIQCQVDSQVTMMFWYRQQPGQSLTLIATANQGSEATYESGFVIDKFPISRPNLTFSTLTVSNMSPEDSSIYLCSVEQGPNEKLFFGSGTQLSVL.

The chain combines TRBV6-5 with TRBJ1-1; D is unclear. The germline V gene has CDR1 MNHEY and CDR2 SVGAGI. This CDR3 has 14 residues. Trimming took off 6 bases at V and 0 bases at J, with 11 bases between the two ends. CDR3 coding DNA: TGTGCCAGCAGCCAGCCGGTGATGAACACTGAAGCTTTCTTT. This sequence encodes CASSQPVMNTEAFF.

This clone was counted only a few times. This rearrangement joins TRBV2 to TRBJ1-1; D perhaps matches TRBD1 (5 bases). V gave up 9 bases and J gave up 4 bases, with 21 bases separating them. The germline CDR1 and CDR2 sequences are SNHLY and FYNNEI. This CDR3 is 15 amino acids long. The CDR3 is CARALNQGMGTEAFF. In nucleotides, the CDR3 is TGTGCCAGGGCCCTGAATCAGGGTATGGGCACTGAAGCTTTCTTT.

This clone was counted between two and nine times. Here the CDR3 DNA reads TGTGCCTGGAGTTACAGGGGATCTGGCTACACCTTC. Translation: CAWSYRGSGYTF. The V and J genes are TRBV30 and TRBJ1-2; 7 bases agree with TRBD1. The V segment lost 2 bases and the J segment 7 bases; nucleotides outside the gene matches: 4. This CDR3 has 12 residues. Germline-derived CDR1 and CDR2 are GTSNPN and SVGIG (reference sequence).

The chain joins TRBV19 to TRBJ2-2, with TRBD2 matching 10 bases. The CDR3 loop spans 18 amino acids. With 3 bases clipped from V and 6 bases from J, the junction kept 13 bases outside the gene matches. Germline values: CDR1 LNHDA, CDR2 SQIVND (reference sequence). This CDR3 is CASSIAASGSHGAGELFF. As DNA, the CDR3 is TGTGCCAGTAGTATTGCGGCTAGCGGGAGTCATGGCGCCGGGGAGCTGTTTTTT.

The chain uses TRBV4-1 and TRBJ2-7; 11 bases align to TRBD2. In germline, CDR1 is MGHRA, CDR2 YSYEKL. V shed 1 base, J shed 1 base, and the junction held 3 bases outside the gene matches. This CDR3 has 16 amino acids. The CDR3 loop is CASSQARLAGSYEQYF. DNA for the CDR3: TGCGCCAGCAGCCAAGCGAGACTAGCGGGATCCTACGAGCAGTACTTC.

V is TRBV2 and J is TRBJ1-5, with D maybe TRBD1 (5 bases). The V gene's germline CDR1 is SNHLY and CDR2 FYNNEI. The CDR3 totals 17 residues. Trimming removed 2 bases at V and 2 bases at J, with 16 bases between. This CDR3 reads CASSEYGAGYGNQPQHF. CDR3 in DNA: TGTGCCAGCAGTGAATACGGGGCAGGTTACGGCAATCAGCCCCAGCATTTT.

The chain has TRBV5-4 and TRBJ2-3; D is undetermined. V lost 6 bases, J lost 4 bases, and 12 bases lay in between. CDR1 is SGHNT and CDR2 is YYREEE in the germline V gene (reference sequence). The CDR3 totals 13 residues. The CDR3 loop is CASTQPPADTQYF. As DNA, the CDR3 is TGTGCCAGCACCCAGCCCCCGGCAGATACGCAGTATTTT.

Worth noting for this clone: At one end, the junction sequence differs from germline, possibly due to a read error. The chain recombines TRBV2 with TRBJ2-3; D might be TRBD2 (6 bases). Germline lookup yields CDR1 SNHLY and CDR2 FYNNEI. The CDR3 spans 12 residues. CDR3 nucleotide sequence: TGTGCCAGCAGTGAGGTGTTGACTAGGATTTTTTTT. Translation gives CASSEVLTRIFF.

This clone was picked up one time. V is TRBV5-1 and J is TRBJ1-6, with unresolved D. V lost 1 base, J lost 10 bases, and 9 bases lay in between. Germline-derived CDR1 and CDR2 are SGHRS and YFSETQ. The CDR3 is made up of 13 amino acids. This CDR3 reads CASSLIERSPLHF. The CDR3 region has the DNA TGCGCCAGCAGCTTGATTGAGAGATCACCCCTCCACTTT.

The chain carries TRBV10-3 and TRBJ2-7; 10 bases fit TRBD2. The CDR3 spans 15 residues. Per the germline V gene, CDR1 is ENHRY and CDR2 is SYGVKD. V lost 3 bases and J lost 9; bases outside the gene matches: 11. The CDR3 bases are TGTGCCATCAGTGACCCAACCGGGACTAGCGCCGTGCAGTACTTC. It yields the protein CAISDPTGTSAVQYF.

The chain carries TRBV19 and TRBJ2-5; D is ambiguous. Trimming shortened V by 5 bases and J by 2 bases, and 15 bases separated the two germline ends. CDR1 is LNHDA and CDR2 is SQIVND in the germline V gene (reference sequence). There are 15 residues in the CDR3. The CDR3 bases are TGTGCCAGTAGTCAATCACCAACCCAACAAGAGACCCAGTACTTC. This translates into CASSQSPTQQETQYF. Variable domain in full (rest from reference TRBV19 and TRBJ2-5): DGGITQSPKYLFRKEGQNVTLSCEQNLNHDAMYWYRQDPGQGLRLIYYSQIVNDFQKGDIAEGYSVSREKKESFPLTVTSAQKNPTAFYLCASSQSPTQQETQYFGPGTRLLVL.